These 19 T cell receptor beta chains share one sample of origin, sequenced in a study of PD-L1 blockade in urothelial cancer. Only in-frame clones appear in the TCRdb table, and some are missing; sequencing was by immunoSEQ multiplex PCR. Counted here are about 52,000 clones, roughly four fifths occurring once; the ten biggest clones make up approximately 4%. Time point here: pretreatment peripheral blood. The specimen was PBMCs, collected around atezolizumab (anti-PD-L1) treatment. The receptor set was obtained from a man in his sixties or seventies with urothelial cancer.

DNA of the CDR3: TGTGCCAGCTCACGACTGAGCGGGTCGTCATACAATGAGCAGTTCTTC. Translation gives CASSRLSGSSYNEQFF. The chain combines TRBV18 with TRBJ2-1; possibly TRBD2 for D (6 bases). The germline gives CDR1 KGHSH, CDR2 LQKENI. The V gene lost 4 bases and the J gene lost 4 bases, with 17 bases spanning the gap. The CDR3 has 16 amino acids. Looking up the rest from reference TRBV18 and TRBJ2-1 gives the full variable domain: NAGVMQNPRHLVRRRGQEARLRCSPMKGHSHVYWYRQLPEEGLKFMVYLQKENIIDESGMPKERFSAEFPKEGPSILRIQQVVRGDSAAYFCASSRLSGSSYNEQFFGPGTRLTVL.

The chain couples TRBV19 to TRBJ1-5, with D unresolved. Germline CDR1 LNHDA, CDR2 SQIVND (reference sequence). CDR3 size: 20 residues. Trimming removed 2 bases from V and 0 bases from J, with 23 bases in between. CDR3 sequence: CASSISLGLALQSSNQPQHF. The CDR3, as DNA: TGTGCCAGTAGTATAAGCCTCGGACTAGCCCTTCAATCTAGCAATCAGCCCCAGCATTTT.

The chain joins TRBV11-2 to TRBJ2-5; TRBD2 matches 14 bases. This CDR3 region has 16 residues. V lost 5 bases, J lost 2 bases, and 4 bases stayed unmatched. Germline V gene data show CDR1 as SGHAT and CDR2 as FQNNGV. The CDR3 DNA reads TGTGCCAGCAGCCCGAGACTAGCGGGGGGGCAAGAGACCCAGTACTTC. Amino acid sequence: CASSPRLAGGQETQYF.

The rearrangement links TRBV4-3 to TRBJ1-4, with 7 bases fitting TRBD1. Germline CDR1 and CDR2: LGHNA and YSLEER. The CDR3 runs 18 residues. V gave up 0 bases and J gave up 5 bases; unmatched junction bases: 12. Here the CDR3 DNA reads TGCGCCAGCAGCCAAGATTTGGGTACGGGACAGATAAATGAAAAACTGTTTTTT. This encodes CASSQDLGTGQINEKLFF.

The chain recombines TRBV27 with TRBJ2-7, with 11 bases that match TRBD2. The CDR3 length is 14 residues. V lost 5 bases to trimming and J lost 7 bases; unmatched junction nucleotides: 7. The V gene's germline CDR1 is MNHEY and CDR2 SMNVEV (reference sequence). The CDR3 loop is CASSPLAGGGEQYF. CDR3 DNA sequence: TGTGCCAGCAGTCCGCTAGCGGGGGGCGGTGAGCAGTACTTC.

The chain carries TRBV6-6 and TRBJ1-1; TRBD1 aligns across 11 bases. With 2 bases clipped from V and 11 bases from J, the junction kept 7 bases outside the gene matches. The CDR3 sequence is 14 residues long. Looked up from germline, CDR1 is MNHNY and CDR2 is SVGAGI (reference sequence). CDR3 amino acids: CASSYGTGGTPAFF. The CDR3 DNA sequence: TGTGCCAGCAGTTACGGGACAGGGGGTACCCCCGCTTTCTTT.

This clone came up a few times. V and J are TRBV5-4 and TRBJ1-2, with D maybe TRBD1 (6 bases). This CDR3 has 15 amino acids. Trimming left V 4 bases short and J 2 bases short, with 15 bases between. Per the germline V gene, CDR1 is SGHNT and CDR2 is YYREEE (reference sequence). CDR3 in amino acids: CASSPADRLNYGYTF. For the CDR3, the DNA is TGTGCCAGCAGCCCGGCCGACAGGTTGAACTATGGCTACACCTTC.

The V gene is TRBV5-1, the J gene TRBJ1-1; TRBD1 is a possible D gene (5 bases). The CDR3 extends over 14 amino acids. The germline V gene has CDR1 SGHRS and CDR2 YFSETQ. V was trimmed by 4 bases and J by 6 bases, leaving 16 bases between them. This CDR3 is CASSARGGGAEAFF. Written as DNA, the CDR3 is TGCGCCAGCAGCGCCCGGGGGGGAGGGGCTGAAGCTTTCTTT.

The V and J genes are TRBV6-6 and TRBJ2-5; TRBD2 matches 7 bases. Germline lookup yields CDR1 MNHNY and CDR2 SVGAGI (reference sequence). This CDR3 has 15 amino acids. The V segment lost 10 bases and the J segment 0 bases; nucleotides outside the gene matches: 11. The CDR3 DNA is TGTGCCACCAAGGCCTCCGGGGGGAACCAAGAGACCCAGTACTTC. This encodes CATKASGGNQETQYF.

This CDR3 is CASSTGRTSGRAEQYF. CDR3 bases: TGTGCCAGCAGCACAGGGCGGACTAGCGGGAGAGCGGAGCAGTACTTC. V is TRBV5-4 and J is TRBJ2-7, with 13 nucleotides matching TRBD2. The germline CDR1 and CDR2 sequences are SGHNT and YYREEE (reference sequence). V gave up 4 bases and J gave up 7 bases; unmatched junction bases: 11. This CDR3 has 16 amino acids.

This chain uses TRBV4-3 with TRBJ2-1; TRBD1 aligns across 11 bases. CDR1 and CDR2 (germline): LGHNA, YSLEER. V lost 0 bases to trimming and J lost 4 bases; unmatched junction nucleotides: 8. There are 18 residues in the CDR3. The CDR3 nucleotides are TGCGCCAGCAGCCAAGAGCCTTGGGGACAGGGGGGATACAATGAGCAGTTCTTC. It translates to CASSQEPWGQGGYNEQFF.

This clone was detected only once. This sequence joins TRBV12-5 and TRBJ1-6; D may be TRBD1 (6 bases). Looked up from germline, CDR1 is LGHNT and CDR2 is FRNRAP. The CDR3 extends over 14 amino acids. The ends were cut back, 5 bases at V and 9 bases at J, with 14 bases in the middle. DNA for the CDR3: TGTGCTAGTGGTGACGGGACATACGGTTCACCCCTCCACTTT. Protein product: CASGDGTYGSPLHF.

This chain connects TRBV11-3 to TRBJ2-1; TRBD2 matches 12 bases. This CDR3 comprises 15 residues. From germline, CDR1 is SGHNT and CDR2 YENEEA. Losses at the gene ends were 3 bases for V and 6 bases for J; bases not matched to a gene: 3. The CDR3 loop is CASSFSSGRVNEQFF. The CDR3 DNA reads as TGTGCCAGCAGCTTCTCTAGCGGGAGGGTCAATGAGCAGTTCTTC. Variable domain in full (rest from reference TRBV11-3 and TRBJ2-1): EAGVVQSPRYKIIEKKQPVAFWCNPISGHNTLYWYLQNLGQGPELLIRYENEEAVDDSQLPKDRFSAERLKGVDSTLKIQPAELGDSAVYLCASSFSSGRVNEQFFGPGTRLTVL.

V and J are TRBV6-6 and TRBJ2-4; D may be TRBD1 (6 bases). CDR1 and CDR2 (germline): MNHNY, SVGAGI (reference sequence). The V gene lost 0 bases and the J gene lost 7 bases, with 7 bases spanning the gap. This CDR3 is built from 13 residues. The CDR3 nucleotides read TGTGCCAGCAGTTACTCGCAGGGGAACATTCAGTACTTC. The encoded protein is CASSYSQGNIQYF.

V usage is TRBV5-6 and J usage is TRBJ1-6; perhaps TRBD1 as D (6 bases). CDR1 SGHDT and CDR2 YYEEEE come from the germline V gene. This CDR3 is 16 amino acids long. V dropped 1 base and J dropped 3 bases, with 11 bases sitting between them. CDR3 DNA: TGTGCCAGCAGCTTGTGGGGGGGCGGCTATAATTCACCCCTCCACTTT. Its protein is CASSLWGGGYNSPLHF.

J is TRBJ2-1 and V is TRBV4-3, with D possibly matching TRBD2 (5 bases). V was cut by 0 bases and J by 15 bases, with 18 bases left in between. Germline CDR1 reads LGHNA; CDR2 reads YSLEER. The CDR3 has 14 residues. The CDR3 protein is CASSQDLVPQEAFF. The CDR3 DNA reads TGCGCCAGCAGCCAAGATTTGGTACCCCAGGAGGCGTTCTTC.

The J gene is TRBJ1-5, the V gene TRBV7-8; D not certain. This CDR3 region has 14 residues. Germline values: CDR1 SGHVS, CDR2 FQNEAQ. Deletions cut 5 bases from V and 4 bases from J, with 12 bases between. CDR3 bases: TGTGCCAGCAGCCTTCAGGTCCAAAATCAGCCCCAGCATTTT. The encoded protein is CASSLQVQNQPQHF.

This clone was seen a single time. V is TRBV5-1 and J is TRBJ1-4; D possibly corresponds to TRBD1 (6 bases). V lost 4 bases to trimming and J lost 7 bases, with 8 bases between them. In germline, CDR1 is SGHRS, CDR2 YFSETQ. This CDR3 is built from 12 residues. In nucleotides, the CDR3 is TGCGCCAGCAGCCCACAGGGTGAAAAACTGTTTTTT. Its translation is CASSPQGEKLFF. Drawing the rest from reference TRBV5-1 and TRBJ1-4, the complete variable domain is KAGVTQTPRYLIKTRGQQVTLSCSPISGHRSVSWYQQTPGQGLQFLFEYFSETQRNKGNFPGRFSGRQFSNSRSEMNVSTLELGDSALYLCASSPQGEKLFFGSGTQLSVL.

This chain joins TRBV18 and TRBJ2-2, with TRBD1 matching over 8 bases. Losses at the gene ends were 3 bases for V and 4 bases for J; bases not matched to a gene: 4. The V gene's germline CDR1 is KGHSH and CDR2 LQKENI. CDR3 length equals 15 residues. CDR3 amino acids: CASSPRDRSTGELFF. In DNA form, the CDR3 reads TGTGCCAGCTCACCGCGGGACAGGTCCACCGGGGAGCTGTTTTTT.